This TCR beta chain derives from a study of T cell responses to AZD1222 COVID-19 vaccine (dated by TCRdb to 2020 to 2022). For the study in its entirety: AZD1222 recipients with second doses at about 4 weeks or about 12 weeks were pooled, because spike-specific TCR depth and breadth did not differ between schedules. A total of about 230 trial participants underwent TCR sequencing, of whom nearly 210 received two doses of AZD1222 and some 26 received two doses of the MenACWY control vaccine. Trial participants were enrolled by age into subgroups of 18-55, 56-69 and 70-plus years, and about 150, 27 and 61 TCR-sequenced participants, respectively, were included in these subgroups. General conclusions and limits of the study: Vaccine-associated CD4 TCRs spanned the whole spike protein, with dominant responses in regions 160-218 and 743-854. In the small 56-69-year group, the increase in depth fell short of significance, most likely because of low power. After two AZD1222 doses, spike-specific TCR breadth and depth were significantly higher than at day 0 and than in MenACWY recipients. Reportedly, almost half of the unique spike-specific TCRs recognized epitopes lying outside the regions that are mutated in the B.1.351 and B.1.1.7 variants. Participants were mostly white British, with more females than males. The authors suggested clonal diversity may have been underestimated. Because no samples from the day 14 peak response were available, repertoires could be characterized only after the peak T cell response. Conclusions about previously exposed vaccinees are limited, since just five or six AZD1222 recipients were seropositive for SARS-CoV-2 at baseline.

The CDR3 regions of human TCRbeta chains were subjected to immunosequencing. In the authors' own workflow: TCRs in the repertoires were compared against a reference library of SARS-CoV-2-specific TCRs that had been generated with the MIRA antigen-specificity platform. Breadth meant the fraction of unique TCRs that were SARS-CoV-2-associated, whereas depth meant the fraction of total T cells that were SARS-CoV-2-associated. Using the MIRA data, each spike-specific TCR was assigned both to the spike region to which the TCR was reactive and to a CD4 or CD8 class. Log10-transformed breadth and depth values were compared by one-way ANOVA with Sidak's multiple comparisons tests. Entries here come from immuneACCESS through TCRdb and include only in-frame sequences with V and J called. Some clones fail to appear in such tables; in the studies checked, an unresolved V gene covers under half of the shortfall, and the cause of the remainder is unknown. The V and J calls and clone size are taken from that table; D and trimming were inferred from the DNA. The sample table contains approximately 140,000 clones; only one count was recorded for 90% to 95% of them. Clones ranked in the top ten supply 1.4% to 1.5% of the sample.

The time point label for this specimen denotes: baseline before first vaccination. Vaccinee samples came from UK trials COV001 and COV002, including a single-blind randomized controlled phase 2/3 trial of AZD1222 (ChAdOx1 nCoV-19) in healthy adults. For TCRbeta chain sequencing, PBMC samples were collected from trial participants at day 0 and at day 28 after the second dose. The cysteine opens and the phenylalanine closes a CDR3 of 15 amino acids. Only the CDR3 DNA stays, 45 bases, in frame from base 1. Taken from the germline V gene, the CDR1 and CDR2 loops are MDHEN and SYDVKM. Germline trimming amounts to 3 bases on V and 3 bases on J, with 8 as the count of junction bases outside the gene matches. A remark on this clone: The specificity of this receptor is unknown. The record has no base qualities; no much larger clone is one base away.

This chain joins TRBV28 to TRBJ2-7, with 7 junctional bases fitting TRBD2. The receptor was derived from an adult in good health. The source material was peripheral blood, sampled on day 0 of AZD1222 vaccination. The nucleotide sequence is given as TGTGCCAGCAGTTTCCCGCGGGAGAGTAGCTACGAGCAGTACTTC. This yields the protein CASSFPRESSYEQYF.